The 32 T cell receptor beta chains below were found in one sample sequenced in a study of technical replicates of blood from several donors. Sequencing used immunoSEQ multiplex PCR; TCRdb keeps in-frame clones, though not all of them. The data contain tens of thousands of clones, 96% of them singletons. Input material: T cells isolated from PBMCs. Receptor source: a human donor in good health.

V usage is TRBV7-3 and J usage is TRBJ2-2; TRBD1 aligns across 10 bases. The V gene's germline CDR1 is SGHTA and CDR2 FQGTGA. V dropped 6 bases and J dropped 3; count of bases not matched to a gene: 7. The CDR3 has 16 residues. In nucleotides, the CDR3 is TGTGCCAGCAGGTTTCCTGGGACAGGGGACACCGGGGAGCTGTTTTTT. It translates to CASRFPGTGDTGELFF.

This chain connects TRBV11-1 to TRBJ2-7; TRBD1 might be the D (5 bases). V gave up 3 bases and J gave up 0 bases, with 9 bases separating them. Germline V gene sequence: CDR1 SGHAT, CDR2 FQDESV (reference sequence). This CDR3 contains 14 residues. The CDR3 DNA reads as TGTGCCAGCAGCTTCCGCGACAGCTCCTACGAGCAGTACTTC. Residues: CASSFRDSSYEQYF.

This chain links TRBV9 with TRBJ2-1, with 10 bases lining up with TRBD1. This CDR3 is 14 amino acids long. V trimming: 3 bases; J trimming: 6 bases; junction bases outside the gene matches: 3. CDR1 and CDR2 (germline): SGDLS, YYNGEE. The chain's CDR3 is CASSAGQGVNEQFF. Here the CDR3 DNA reads TGTGCCAGCAGCGCCGGACAGGGGGTCAATGAGCAGTTCTTC.

J is TRBJ2-3 and V is TRBV5-6; perhaps TRBD2 as D (5 bases). From germline, CDR1 is SGHDT and CDR2 YYEEEE. V was shortened by 3 bases and J by 8 bases, with 16 bases between the two germline ends. The length of the CDR3 is 14 residues. This CDR3 is CASSWNRERGTQYF. The CDR3 DNA follows: TGTGCCAGCAGCTGGAACCGGGAAAGAGGTACGCAGTATTTT.

The chain joins TRBV6-1 to TRBJ2-2, with D possibly TRBD2 on 5 matching bases. The CDR3 is 14 residues long. Germline V gene data show CDR1 as MNHNS and CDR2 as SASEGT. Trimming shortened V by 4 bases and J by 4 bases, and 10 bases separated the two germline ends. The CDR3 reads CASSVEGSTGELFF. CDR3 DNA: TGTGCCAGCAGTGTCGAGGGAAGCACCGGGGAGCTGTTTTTT.

The V and J genes are TRBV7-9 and TRBJ2-7, with D possibly being TRBD2 (5 bases). CDR3 length equals 15 residues. Germline V gene data show CDR1 as SEHNR and CDR2 as FQNEAQ (reference sequence). The germline V and J ends were trimmed by 0 bases and 6 bases, with 15 bases remaining between them. This CDR3 is CASSLAPSTSSEQYF. The CDR3 nucleotides are TGTGCCAGCAGCTTAGCCCCATCTACTAGTTCCGAGCAGTACTTC.

This chain joins TRBV11-2 and TRBJ1-2, with D possibly being TRBD1 (6 bases). Germline values: CDR1 SGHAT, CDR2 FQNNGV. CDR3 length: 15 amino acids. V lost 4 bases, J lost 8 bases, and 20 bases lay in between. Here the CDR3 DNA reads TGTGCCAGCAGCTCGCTCAAGGGGGGGATTTTGGGCTACACCTTC. As protein: CASSSLKGGILGYTF.

This chain uses TRBV28 with TRBJ1-1; D is ambiguous. Germline V lookup: CDR1 MDHEN, CDR2 SYDVKM. Deletions cut 5 bases from V and 1 base from J, with 11 bases between. This CDR3 has 14 amino acids. CDR3 region: CASSPLGPNTEAFF. The CDR3, as DNA: TGTGCCAGCAGTCCCCTAGGCCCGAACACTGAAGCTTTCTTT. Together with reference TRBV28 and TRBJ1-1, the CDR3 gives the full variable domain: DVKVTQSSRYLVKRTGEKVFLECVQDMDHENMFWYRQDPGLGLRLIYFSYDVKMKEKGDIPEGYSVSREKKERFSLILESASTNQTSMYLCASSPLGPNTEAFFGQGTRLTVV.

The CDR3 loop reads CASSLETSPLLYNEQFF. The CDR3 DNA follows: TGCGCCAGCAGCTTGGAGACTAGCCCCCTCTTATACAATGAGCAGTTCTTC. The J gene is TRBJ2-1, the V gene TRBV5-1; 7 bases match TRBD2. The V segment lost 0 bases and the J segment 4 bases; nucleotides outside the gene matches: 10. Germline lookup yields CDR1 SGHRS and CDR2 YFSETQ. This CDR3 spans 17 amino acids. The full variable domain, its missing parts supplied by reference TRBV5-1 and TRBJ2-1, is KAGVTQTPRYLIKTRGQQVTLSCSPISGHRSVSWYQQTPGQGLQFLFEYFSETQRNKGNFPGRFSGRQFSNSRSEMNVSTLELGDSALYLCASSLETSPLLYNEQFFGPGTRLTVL.

The chain combines TRBV5-1 with TRBJ1-3; no reliable D call. The germline gives CDR1 SGHRS, CDR2 YFSETQ. Deletions cut 0 bases from V and 0 bases from J, with 10 bases between. The CDR3 contains 16 residues. The CDR3 region is CASSLDTPSSGNTIYF. CDR3 bases: TGCGCCAGCAGCTTGGATACACCCAGCTCTGGAAACACCATATATTTT.

The rearrangement joins TRBV2 to TRBJ1-2, with D tentatively TRBD1 (6 bases). Trimming took off 4 bases at V and 5 bases at J, with 17 bases between the two ends. The germline CDR1 and CDR2 sequences are SNHLY and FYNNEI. This CDR3 has 15 amino acids. The CDR3 here is CASSAPRDTIYGYTF. For the CDR3, the DNA is TGTGCCAGCAGTGCCCCCCGGGACACAATATATGGCTACACCTTC.

The genes are TRBV19 and TRBJ2-5, with D maybe TRBD2 (5 bases). V shed 1 base and J shed 4 bases, with 16 bases lying between them. There are 16 residues in the CDR3. Looked up from germline, CDR1 is LNHDA and CDR2 is SQIVND (reference sequence). The CDR3 reads CASSIALGVEGETQYF. The CDR3 bases are TGTGCCAGTAGTATAGCTTTGGGAGTTGAGGGAGAGACCCAGTACTTC.

The V call is TRBV5-4, the J call TRBJ2-7; tentatively, D is TRBD1 (5 bases). Germline values: CDR1 SGHNT, CDR2 YYREEE (reference sequence). The CDR3 loop spans 14 amino acids. Trimming pared 2 bases from V and 1 base from J, leaving 10 bases between. The CDR3 sequence: CASSLNQGSYEQYF. CDR3 sequence (DNA): TGTGCCAGCAGCTTAAACCAGGGATCCTACGAGCAGTACTTC.

The J gene is TRBJ2-7, the V gene TRBV19; 8 bases match TRBD2. The germline gives CDR1 LNHDA, CDR2 SQIVND (reference sequence). This CDR3 has 16 residues. Losses at the gene ends were 6 bases for V and 0 bases for J; bases not matched to a gene: 10. CDR3 nucleotides: TGTGCCAGTAGCGACCATCTAGCGGGCGCCTCCTACGAGCAGTACTTC. This gives the protein CASSDHLAGASYEQYF.

V usage is TRBV7-3 and J usage is TRBJ2-1; D possibly corresponds to TRBD2 (5 bases). V was cut by 5 bases and J by 7 bases, with 15 bases left in between. This CDR3 region has 14 residues. Germline loops: CDR1 SGHTA, CDR2 FQGTGA. CDR3 DNA sequence: TGTGCCAGCAGCCTTGTTGGAGGTGGGAATGAGCAGTTCTTC. Translation gives CASSLVGGGNEQFF.

V usage is TRBV5-4 and J usage is TRBJ1-1; TRBD1 matches 10 bases. The CDR3 has 15 amino acids. The germline V gene encodes CDR1 SGHNT and CDR2 YYREEE (reference sequence). The ends lost 4 bases at V and 5 bases at J; junction bases unmatched: 8. In DNA form, the CDR3 reads TGTGCCAGCAGCGGCCCCCGGGACAGGGGAACTGAAGCTTTCTTT. Translated: CASSGPRDRGTEAFF.

This rearrangement joins TRBV5-1 to TRBJ1-5, with a possible D match to TRBD1 (5 bases). The germline V gene has CDR1 SGHRS and CDR2 YFSETQ. The CDR3 covers 18 residues. Trimming shortened V by 1 base and J by 0 bases, and 17 bases separated the two germline ends. CDR3 sequence: CASSLRPTDTYSNQPQHF. DNA for the CDR3: TGCGCCAGCAGCTTGAGGCCGACAGATACCTATAGCAATCAGCCCCAGCATTTT. Drawing the rest from reference TRBV5-1 and TRBJ1-5, the complete variable domain is KAGVTQTPRYLIKTRGQQVTLSCSPISGHRSVSWYQQTPGQGLQFLFEYFSETQRNKGNFPGRFSGRQFSNSRSEMNVSTLELGDSALYLCASSLRPTDTYSNQPQHFGDGTRLSIL.

V gene TRBV6-5 combines with J gene TRBJ2-1; weak D call: TRBD2 (5 bases). Per germline, CDR1 MNHEY and CDR2 SVGAGI. With 5 bases removed from V and 7 bases from J, the gap between germline ends came to 9 bases. The CDR3 is 12 amino acids. This CDR3 reads CASSISGNEQFF. The CDR3 DNA sequence: TGTGCCAGCAGTATTTCGGGGAATGAGCAGTTCTTC.

The chain is built from TRBV19 and TRBJ1-3, with 8 nucleotides matching TRBD1. The CDR3 sequence is 17 residues long. The germline V gene encodes CDR1 LNHDA and CDR2 SQIVND (reference sequence). V lost 3 bases, J lost 0 bases, and 7 bases stayed unmatched. The CDR3 region is CASSIDRGIISGNTIYF. CDR3 nucleotides: TGTGCCAGTAGTATCGACAGGGGTATAATCTCTGGAAACACCATATATTTT.

The rearrangement links TRBV9 to TRBJ2-7; tentative D call: TRBD1 (6 bases). The CDR3 spans 12 residues. Deletions cut 5 bases from V and 0 bases from J, with 6 bases between. Germline assignment: CDR1 SGDLS and CDR2 YYNGEE. This CDR3 is CASRDSSYEQYF. DNA of the CDR3: TGTGCCAGCAGGGACAGCTCCTACGAGCAGTACTTC. Variable domain in full (rest from reference TRBV9 and TRBJ2-7): DSGVTQTPKHLITATGQRVTLRCSPRSGDLSVYWYQQSLDQGLQFLIQYYNGEERAKGNILERFSAQQFPDLHSELNLSSLELGDSALYFCASRDSSYEQYFGPGTRLTVT.

The chain uses TRBV19 and TRBJ2-7, with 9 nucleotides matching TRBD1. Germline loops: CDR1 LNHDA, CDR2 SQIVND (reference sequence). Unmatched junction bases numbered 3, after V lost 5 bases and J lost 4 bases. This CDR3 region has 13 residues. The CDR3 DNA is TGTGCCAGTAGTGCGACAGGGGGATACGAGCAGTACTTC. This translates into CASSATGGYEQYF. Full variable domain (missing parts from reference TRBV19 and TRBJ2-7): DGGITQSPKYLFRKEGQNVTLSCEQNLNHDAMYWYRQDPGQGLRLIYYSQIVNDFQKGDIAEGYSVSREKKESFPLTVTSAQKNPTAFYLCASSATGGYEQYFGPGTRLTVT.

The chain employs TRBV7-8 and TRBJ1-2; TRBD1 aligns across 7 bases. This CDR3 spans 12 amino acids. V was clipped by 7 bases and J by 6 bases; unmatched bases: 5. CDR1 and CDR2 from the germline V gene are SGHVS and FQNEAQ. CDR3 loop: CASINRGNGYTF. The DNA for the CDR3 is TGTGCCAGCATCAACAGGGGTAATGGCTACACCTTC.

V is TRBV15 and J is TRBJ2-1; TRBD2 matches 11 bases. Trimming at V came to 1 base and at J to 3 bases, leaving 2 bases not matched to a gene. CDR3 length: 16 residues. Germline CDR1 reads LNHNV; CDR2 reads YYDKDF (reference sequence). CDR3 sequence: CATSRVLAGDYNEQFF. The CDR3 DNA sequence: TGTGCCACCAGCAGAGTACTAGCGGGAGACTACAATGAGCAGTTCTTC. Using reference TRBV15 and TRBJ2-1 for the parts outside the CDR3, the full variable domain is DAMVIQNPRYQVTQFGKPVTLSCSQTLNHNVMYWYQQKSSQAPKLLFHYYDKDFNNEADTPDNFQSRRPNTSFCFLDIRSPGLGDTAMYLCATSRVLAGDYNEQFFGPGTRLTVL.

CDR3 loop: CASSQDRLAGGPSTDTQYF. The CDR3, as DNA: TGCGCCAGCAGCCAAGATCGCCTAGCGGGAGGCCCCAGCACAGATACGCAGTATTTT. V and J are TRBV4-1 and TRBJ2-3; 11 bases map to TRBD2. From germline, CDR1 is MGHRA and CDR2 YSYEKL. The CDR3 spans 19 residues. V lost 0 bases and J lost 0; bases outside the gene matches: 8.

The chain employs TRBV6-5 and TRBJ2-7, with D possibly being TRBD1 (7 bases). Trimming removed 0 bases at V and 13 bases at J, with 19 bases between. This CDR3 spans 14 amino acids. CDR1 is MNHEY, CDR2 SVGAGI, per germline. The CDR3 loop is CASSYSEGAGVRYF. In nucleotides, the CDR3 is TGTGCCAGCAGTTACTCGGAGGGGGCAGGGGTAAGATACTTC.

This chain connects TRBV29-1 to TRBJ2-3; TRBD1 aligns across 7 bases. CDR1 and CDR2 from the germline V gene are SQVTM and ANQGSEA. Unmatched junction bases numbered 8, after V lost 6 bases and J lost 2 bases. The CDR3 is 14 residues long. CDR3 in amino acids: CSVPGTENTDTQYF. In nucleotides, the CDR3 is TGCAGCGTACCCGGGACAGAAAACACAGATACGCAGTATTTT.

The rearrangement joins TRBV5-6 to TRBJ2-2, with 10 bases lining up with TRBD2. The CDR3 spans 16 residues. The trim removed 1 base at V and 8 bases at J, leaving 8 bases unmatched. Germline assignment: CDR1 SGHDT and CDR2 YYEEEE. This CDR3 is CASSLRTSGYRGELFF. The DNA for the CDR3 is TGTGCCAGCAGCTTGAGGACTAGCGGCTACCGGGGGGAGCTGTTTTTT. Drawing the rest from reference TRBV5-6 and TRBJ2-2, the complete variable domain is DAGVTQSPTHLIKTRGQQVTLRCSPKSGHDTVSWYQQALGQGPQFIFQYYEEEERQRGNFPDRFSGHQFPNYSSELNVNALLLGDSALYLCASSLRTSGYRGELFFGEGSRLTVL.

V is TRBV11-2 and J is TRBJ1-5; possibly TRBD1 for D (5 bases). Per germline, CDR1 SGHAT and CDR2 FQNNGV. The CDR3 is 14 residues long. Deletions cut 6 bases from V and 5 bases from J, with 14 bases between. This CDR3 reads CASSFRTGDQPQHF. The CDR3 bases are TGTGCCAGCAGTTTTAGGACGGGGGATCAGCCCCAGCATTTT.

This chain joins TRBV5-6 and TRBJ2-2, with 7 bases fitting TRBD1. The germline V gene encodes CDR1 SGHDT and CDR2 YYEEEE. This CDR3 has 15 residues. J lost 5 bases, V lost 2 bases, and 6 bases had no gene match. CDR3 DNA: TGTGCCAGCAGCTTCCCGGGACAGAAAACCGGGGAGCTGTTTTTT. This codes for CASSFPGQKTGELFF.

The chain has TRBV7-2 and TRBJ2-2; 9 positions agree with TRBD2. V lost 2 bases to trimming and J lost 5 bases; unmatched junction nucleotides: 9. This CDR3 spans 17 amino acids. Germline V CDR1 and CDR2: SGHTA, FQGNSA. The DNA for the CDR3 is TGTGCCAGCAGCTTAACCCTCGCGGGAGGGTGGACCGGGGAGCTGTTTTTT. It codes for CASSLTLAGGWTGELFF.

This clone has only one observation. V usage is TRBV6-7 and J usage is TRBJ1-5; the D is unclear. TRBV6-7 is reported as an ORF; its role is uncertain. Trimming left V 0 bases short and J 2 bases short, with 20 bases between. The CDR3 extends over 19 amino acids. CDR3 coding DNA: TGTGCCAGCAGTTACTCGACGTCCAGGTGGGTAATCGGCAATCAGCCCCAGCATTTT. This sequence encodes CASSYSTSRWVIGNQPQHF.

This clone was counted once. The rearrangement links TRBV7-6 to TRBJ2-1, with 12 bases that match TRBD2. V shed 5 bases and J 9 bases; nucleotides not matched to a gene: 8. CDR1 is SGHVS and CDR2 is FNYEAQ in the germline V gene. The CDR3 length is 15 residues. CDR3 in DNA: TGTGCCAGCAGCCCTCGACTAGCGGGAGCTAGTGAGCAGTTCTTC. The encoded protein is CASSPRLAGASEQFF.